Listed below are T cell receptor beta chains from one sample, sequenced in a study of CD8 T cells in Susac syndrome. A single record per CDR3 protein comes from TCRdb applying MiXCR to the immunoSEQ multiplex PCR reads. The sample includes tens of thousands of distinct CDR3 sequences, 93% of them seen just once. Sequencing input: CD8+ T cells from PBMCs. The source is a human donor in good health. CDR3s include the opening cysteine and the closing phenylalanine or tryptophan. The order of the fields is V gene, clone size, J gene, CDR3 protein. Expanded clones are given a class, and other clones once, few, many or no size at all.

V gene: TRBV5-1
clone size: NA
J gene: TRBJ2-7
CDR3 protein: CARLGQFYYEQYF

V gene: TRBV13
clone size: NA
J gene: TRBJ2-7
CDR3 protein: CASSLVGLDEQYF

V gene: TRBV5-6
clone size: once
J gene: TRBJ2-7
CDR3 protein: CASSLRGSDYEQYF

V gene: TRBV29-1
clone size: NA
J gene: TRBJ1-2
CDR3 protein: CSVREELNYGYTF

V gene: TRBV6-6
clone size: NA
J gene: TRBJ2-5
CDR3 protein: CASSYSPETQYF

V gene: TRBV2
clone size: NA
J gene: TRBJ2-7
CDR3 protein: CASRTLAGVYEQYF

V gene: TRBV29-1
clone size: NA
J gene: TRBJ2-2
CDR3 protein: CSVEVRPYGNTGELFF

V gene: TRBV4-1
clone size: NA
J gene: TRBJ2-5
CDR3 protein: CASSQDEQETQYF

V gene: TRBV6-4
clone size: NA
J gene: TRBJ2-1
CDR3 protein: CASSDSGEGGEQFF

V gene: TRBV21-1
clone size: NA
J gene: TRBJ2-7
CDR3 protein: CASSKPGQGAGREQYF

V gene: TRBV28
clone size: NA
J gene: TRBJ2-3
CDR3 protein: CASSYPGTSGTDTQYF

V gene: TRBV3-1
clone size: NA
J gene: TRBJ2-1
CDR3 protein: CASSQDSSPSDEQFF

V gene: TRBV13
clone size: NA
J gene: TRBJ2-5
CDR3 protein: CASSTSGTETQYF

V gene: TRBV7-9
clone size: NA
J gene: TRBJ2-2
CDR3 protein: CARGVSTGELFF

V gene: TRBV5-6
clone size: NA
J gene: TRBJ2-1
CDR3 protein: CASSLDYRSYNEQFF

V gene: TRBV27
clone size: NA
J gene: TRBJ2-5
CDR3 protein: CASSGLAAQETQYF

V gene: TRBV27
clone size: NA
J gene: TRBJ2-5
CDR3 protein: CASSLRSGRRETQYF

V gene: TRBV20-1
clone size: NA
J gene: TRBJ2-7
CDR3 protein: CSARGGRGQDFYEQYF

V gene: TRBV10-3
clone size: NA
J gene: TRBJ2-7
CDR3 protein: CAISDPPPETSVSLPYEQYF

V gene: TRBV2
clone size: NA
J gene: TRBJ1-1
CDR3 protein: CAGNSYTEAFF

V gene: TRBV27
clone size: NA
J gene: TRBJ2-2
CDR3 protein: CASSPLAGVGTGELFF

V gene: TRBV19
clone size: once
J gene: TRBJ2-2
CDR3 protein: CASEDFNTGELFF

V gene: TRBV15
clone size: NA
J gene: TRBJ2-7
CDR3 protein: CATSNLAGGIYEQYF

V gene: TRBV3-1
clone size: NA
J gene: TRBJ2-7
CDR3 protein: CASSHELETSIVDEQYF

V gene: TRBV29-1
clone size: once
J gene: TRBJ2-7
CDR3 protein: CSVQTSGSLSYEQYF

V gene: TRBV27
clone size: once
J gene: TRBJ1-2
CDR3 protein: CASSFLDRGGGYTF

V gene: TRBV28
clone size: NA
J gene: TRBJ2-6
CDR3 protein: CASRPTGVTGANVLTF

V gene: TRBV28
clone size: NA
J gene: TRBJ2-4
CDR3 protein: CASKRRADIQYF

V gene: TRBV5-1
clone size: NA
J gene: TRBJ2-7
CDR3 protein: CASSSWTGLNEQYF

V gene: TRBV29-1
clone size: NA
J gene: TRBJ2-2
CDR3 protein: CSVEEGGTNTGELFF

V gene: TRBV29-1
clone size: NA
J gene: TRBJ2-1
CDR3 protein: CSVGQAYNEQFF

V gene: TRBV19
clone size: once
J gene: TRBJ2-7
CDR3 protein: CASSQTGSSYEQYF

V gene: TRBV6-6
clone size: NA
J gene: TRBJ2-2
CDR3 protein: CASSPHRASNTGELFF

V gene: TRBV9
clone size: NA
J gene: TRBJ2-2
CDR3 protein: CASSVKIGELFF

V gene: TRBV7-8
clone size: NA
J gene: TRBJ1-1
CDR3 protein: CASSLAPGTGLEAFF

V gene: TRBV5-6
clone size: NA
J gene: TRBJ2-7
CDR3 protein: CASSFGLAGYEQYF

V gene: TRBV6-5
clone size: NA
J gene: TRBJ2-1
CDR3 protein: CASSYLPGQAPYNEQFF

V gene: TRBV20-1
clone size: NA
J gene: TRBJ2-7
CDR3 protein: CSAVQRDPYEQYF

V gene: TRBV20-1
clone size: NA
J gene: TRBJ1-3
CDR3 protein: CSARVVTAQAGNTIYF

V gene: TRBV7-9
clone size: NA
J gene: TRBJ2-3
CDR3 protein: CASSRRQGTDTQYF

V gene: TRBV2
clone size: once
J gene: TRBJ2-7
CDR3 protein: CASSEALQHGYF

V gene: TRBV12-3/TRBV12-4
clone size: NA
J gene: TRBJ2-5
CDR3 protein: CASKVSGASETQYF

V gene: TRBV27
clone size: NA
J gene: TRBJ2-7
CDR3 protein: CASSLTASGAYEQYF

V gene: TRBV29-1
clone size: NA
J gene: TRBJ2-1
CDR3 protein: CSGTGANDNEQFF

V gene: TRBV3-1
clone size: NA
J gene: TRBJ2-1
CDR3 protein: CASSPRLAGAIHEQFF

V gene: TRBV27
clone size: NA
J gene: TRBJ2-3
CDR3 protein: CASSFSGTGDTQYF

V gene: TRBV13
clone size: NA
J gene: TRBJ1-2
CDR3 protein: CASSSTGGGYGYTF

V gene: TRBV11-2
clone size: NA
J gene: TRBJ2-7
CDR3 protein: CASSAGGYEQYF

V gene: TRBV5-6
clone size: NA
J gene: TRBJ2-1
CDR3 protein: CASSRSMRENEQFF

V gene: TRBV6-5
clone size: NA
J gene: TRBJ2-2
CDR3 protein: CASSYAGQGTGELFF

V gene: TRBV7-9
clone size: NA
J gene: TRBJ2-7
CDR3 protein: CASSTAGGPFEQYF

V gene: TRBV10-3
clone size: NA
J gene: TRBJ2-5
CDR3 protein: CAISEVGGETQYF

V gene: TRBV28
clone size: once
J gene: TRBJ1-5
CDR3 protein: CASSWRGGNQPQHF

V gene: TRBV18
clone size: NA
J gene: TRBJ2-1
CDR3 protein: CASSRLPGQGLNEQFF

V gene: TRBV2
clone size: NA
J gene: TRBJ2-1
CDR3 protein: CASSGYPEGQFF

V gene: TRBV6-5
clone size: NA
J gene: TRBJ2-1
CDR3 protein: CASSLQVANNEQFF

V gene: TRBV12-3/TRBV12-4
clone size: NA
J gene: TRBJ2-3
CDR3 protein: CASSLATSGRTDTQYF

V gene: TRBV4-1
clone size: NA
J gene: TRBJ2-1
CDR3 protein: CASSQVGQTNEQFF

V gene: TRBV3-1
clone size: few
J gene: TRBJ2-7
CDR3 protein: CASSPRAGGSYEQYF

V gene: TRBV4-1
clone size: NA
J gene: TRBJ2-2
CDR3 protein: CAMTGELDTGELFF